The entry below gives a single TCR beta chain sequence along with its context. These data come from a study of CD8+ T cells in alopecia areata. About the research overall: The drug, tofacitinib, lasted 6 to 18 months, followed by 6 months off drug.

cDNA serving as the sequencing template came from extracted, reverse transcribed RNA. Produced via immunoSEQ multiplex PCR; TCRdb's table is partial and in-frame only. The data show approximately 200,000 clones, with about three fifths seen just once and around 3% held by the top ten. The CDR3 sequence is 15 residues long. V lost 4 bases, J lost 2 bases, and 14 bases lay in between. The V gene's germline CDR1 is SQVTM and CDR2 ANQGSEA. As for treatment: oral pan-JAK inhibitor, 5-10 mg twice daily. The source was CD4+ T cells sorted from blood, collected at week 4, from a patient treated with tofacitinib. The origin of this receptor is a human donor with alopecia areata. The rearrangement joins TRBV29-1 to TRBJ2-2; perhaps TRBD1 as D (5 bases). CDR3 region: CSVVPDSLNTGELFF. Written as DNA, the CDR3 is TGCAGCGTTGTACCCGACAGCCTAAACACCGGGGAGCTGTTTTTT.